This TCR beta chain was documented in a study of T cell responses to AZD1222 COVID-19 vaccine. Clones were sequenced by immunoSEQ multiplex PCR, and TCRdb holds only the in-frame ones, with some missing. The data contain roughly 24,000 clones, roughly 85% of them seen just once; the ten biggest clones take up 2.5% to 3%. As concerns this clone: Its antigen is still unknown.

Study outcomes and limitations: Unmutated variant regions reportedly attract nearly half of all spike-specific TCRs.

In germline, CDR1 is MNHEY, CDR2 SVGAGI. Trimming took 11 bases from V and 5 from J; bases not matched to a gene: 8. The CDR3 is made up of 12 amino acids. This sequence originates from an adult who received the AZD1222 COVID-19 vaccine. The rearrangement joins TRBV6-5 to TRBJ2-5; TRBD2 matches at 7 bases. The starting material was peripheral blood, obtained 28 days after the second AZD1222 dose. The CDR3 here is CAARGVRETQYF. CDR3 in DNA: TGTGCCGCCCGGGGGGTACGGGAGACCCAGTACTTC.